Given below is one T cell receptor beta chain in context. What antigen it recognizes has not been identified. Nothing much larger sits one base from this clone, and base qualities are not available. The sample's time point, from its label and the paper: newly diagnosed GD, antithyroid drugs for less than 3 months. For both TCR sequencing and RNA sequencing, RNA was extracted from PBMCs in TRIzol. Graves' disease was diagnosed according to American Thyroid Association guidelines. Recruitment of patients was carried out at an endocrinology department in Xi'an, China. Each patient gave approximately 9 milliliters of peripheral blood, collected in an EDTA anticoagulant tube. Ficoll Paque Plus density gradient separation was used to isolate PBMCs, and no further T cell sorting was performed. An Agilent 2100 Bioanalyzer and agarose gel were used to check RNA quality, while a NanoDrop 2000 measured RNA concentration.

Library construction relied on multiplex PCR. The data were produced on an Illumina HiSeq 4000. CDR3 regions were amplified by Arm-PCR with iRepertoire HTBI primers to construct TCR beta libraries. Before sequencing, the PCR products went through gel purification. Processing in the source paper ran as follows. A total of fewer than 70 TRBV and 14 TRBJ segments were identified across samples and were used for gene usage analysis of CDR3 amino acid clonotypes. Filtered high-quality paired reads were merged into contigs using COPE and FqMerger. BLAST was used to align contigs to IMGT TRBV, TRBD and TRBJ reference genes, with CDR3 defined following IMGT. Any clonotype with a frequency above 0.1% was counted as a highly expanded clone. Shannon entropy served as the measure of repertoire diversity, while the Gini coefficient captured V-J evenness. A clonotype was considered public if more than one individual shared it. TCRdb redid the processing of the public reads, applying fastp at Q25 and MiXCR, and retained in-frame beta chains. Merged by CDR3 protein, the rows form single entries marked with the most common genes and DNA. The V and J calls, along with clone size, are taken from TCRdb and not from the paper's own processing. For this sample there are about 440,000 distinct CDR3 sequences; roughly 17% appear just once. The ten largest clones take up approximately 11% of the sample.

The sample is drawn from a study of regulatory T cells in long-lasting Graves disease (dated by TCRdb to about 2021). As for the study more broadly: Antithyroid drugs had been taken for less than 3 months by newly diagnosed Graves' disease patients. The study was registered as a clinical trial and conducted in China. TCR sequencing covered about 13 persistent and roughly 20 newly diagnosed Graves' disease patients, some 33 samples in total. Peripheral blood TCR sequencing and RNA sequencing compared persistent Graves' disease patients with newly diagnosed Graves' disease patients. The study at large found these results: Only peripheral blood was studied, because thyroid tissue, the primary lesion, was inaccessible. Persistent disease showed preferential use of TRBV28, TRBJ1-2 and TRBJ2-5, whereas newly diagnosed disease favored TRBV20-1 and TRBJ2-1. Sequencing and analysis were restricted to the TCR beta chain. Compared with newly diagnosed patients, persistent Graves' disease patients had lower TCR Shannon entropy and fewer highly expanded clones, which suggests clonal expansion. The authors acknowledged the small sample size as a limitation that may reduce accuracy. More public clonotypes were shared among persistent patients (more than 2,500) than among newly diagnosed patients (just under 1,000).

The CDR3, from cysteine to phenylalanine, totals 14 residues. The retained sequence is limited to the CDR3, 42 bases, with the frame set at the first base. Based on the germline V gene, the CDR1 and CDR2 sequences are SGHAT and FQNNGV. The V and J ends are trimmed by 5 bases and 4 bases, leaving 15 bases between them. This same sample was also taken into another study, of T cells in Graves' hyperthyroidism and ophthalmopathy. Per the second study: A patient counted as having stable Graves' hyperthyroidism if no progression to ophthalmopathy occurred over 18 months of follow-up. The hyperthyroidism patients were between 18 and 65 years old and newly diagnosed, with a disease duration of less than 2 months. The study excluded patients with uncontrolled infections, other autoimmune diseases, pregnancy or lactation. Diagnoses were based on clinical symptoms, serum thyroxine and TRAb, thyroid ultrasound and orbital computed tomography. A first-round RT-PCR of the TCR CDR3 used the HTBI primer set with the Qiagen OneStep RT-PCR kit. Most expanded thyroid clonotypes (frequency above 0.001) were also detected in blood, suggesting blood repertoires may reflect thyroid immune responses. A 13 V-J signature model separated ophthalmopathy from stable hyperthyroidism, with approximately 87% sensitivity and about 81% specificity in cross-validation and 80%/75% in testing. In validation, the model predicted progression to ophthalmopathy with around 71% sensitivity and 72% to 85% specificity, a median of roughly seven months before onset. To identify TCR V-J signatures that set the groups apart, the researchers used a discovery cohort of about a hundred patients, made up of some 41 with Graves' ophthalmopathy and 55 to 65 with stable Graves' hyperthyroidism. Whether ophthalmopathy could be predicted prospectively was tested in an independent validation cohort made up of roughly 20 hyperthyroidism patients plus 17 patients who later progressed to ophthalmopathy. The 100 or so discovery patients were divided at random into training and test sets in a 7:3 ratio. The study also compared thyroid tissue and blood T-cell repertoires from more than 5 Graves' hyperthyroidism patients. After blood sampling, hyperthyroidism patients were treated with methimazole at a starting dose of 30 mg daily, and ophthalmopathy patients were treated with high-dose intravenous methylprednisolone. Libraries were constructed in a second round of multiplex PCR, after which size selection and purification were performed. Paired-end sequencing of the libraries was performed with 100 bp reads on an Illumina HiSeq2000. SOAPnuke was used to process the raw data, with reads discarded if the reads contained adapters or uncalled bases, had a mean Phred below 15, or lacked an exact constant-primer or identifier match. COPE v1.2.5 was used to merge the high-quality paired reads, and each unique nucleotide sequence was defined as a clonotype. MiTCR v1.1 was used to align clonotypes to the IMGT TRBV, TRBD and TRBJ reference segments. The analysis included only V-J combinations with a frequency above 0.0001, which together covered about 99% of the repertoires. A TCS score was defined as the ratio between F50 (clonal expansion) and ExV (chaos), using BLOSUM62-based TCRdist between CDR3 peptides within each V-J. Welch's t-statistics and random forest reduced several hundred V-J features to roughly 13, which were used in a naive Bayes classifier (R e1071). Sample size was not statistically predetermined, and blinding of investigators to group allocation was not performed. According to the paper, TCR Vbeta CDR3 sequencing was carried out on over 130 peripheral blood samples, which came from fewer than 50 ophthalmopathy, 75 or so hyperthyroidism and approximately 17 progressor patients.

This clonotype was sampled from a woman younger than 45 with Graves disease. Donor details come from another sample of the same person, matched by shared clones. The chain was built from TRBV11-2 and TRBJ2-7, and possibly TRBD1, on 5 matching bases. Source: peripheral blood mononuclear cells (PBMCs), taken at new diagnosis, from a patient treated with antithyroid drugs. The CDR3 loop reads CASSRAGLNYEQYF. The bases are TGTGCCAGCAGCCGTGCAGGGTTAAATTACGAGCAGTACTTC.